This TCR beta chain emerged from a study of T-cell memory formation after mild COVID-19. Whole-study results and caveats: Some clones that responded turned up in pre-infection memory, which suggests that cross-reactive memory joined in.

Germline loops: CDR1 SGHTA, CDR2 FQGNSA. The CDR3 loop spans 15 amino acids. Trimming left V 1 base short and J 2 bases short, with 12 bases between. Comments on this clonotype: The target antigen is unknown.

TCR alpha and TCR beta cDNA libraries carrying sample barcodes and UMIs came from 5'RACE with constant-segment primers. TCRdb processed the 5' RACE reads anew with MiXCR; each CDR3 protein has one entry. The data contain approximately 350,000 distinct CDR3 sequences, 10% to 15% of them singletons. The source of this sequence is a man aged 18 to 35 who had mild COVID-19 (a few samples of this study predate the infection). Cell type and time point are not known. The V call is TRBV7-2, the J call TRBJ2-7; D unresolved. The sample comprised PBMCs or a T cell subset sorted from them (not recorded which). CDR3 residues: CASSLGPVKTYEQYF. The DNA of the CDR3 is TGTGCCAGCAGCTTAGGGCCAGTAAAAACCTACGAGCAGTACTTC. Drawing the rest from reference TRBV7-2 and TRBJ2-7, the complete variable domain is GAGVSQSPSNKVTEKGKDVELRCDPISGHTALYWYRQSLGQGLEFLIYFQGNSAPDKSGLPSDRFSAERTGGSVSTLTIQRTQQEDSAVYLCASSLGPVKTYEQYFGPGTRLTVT.